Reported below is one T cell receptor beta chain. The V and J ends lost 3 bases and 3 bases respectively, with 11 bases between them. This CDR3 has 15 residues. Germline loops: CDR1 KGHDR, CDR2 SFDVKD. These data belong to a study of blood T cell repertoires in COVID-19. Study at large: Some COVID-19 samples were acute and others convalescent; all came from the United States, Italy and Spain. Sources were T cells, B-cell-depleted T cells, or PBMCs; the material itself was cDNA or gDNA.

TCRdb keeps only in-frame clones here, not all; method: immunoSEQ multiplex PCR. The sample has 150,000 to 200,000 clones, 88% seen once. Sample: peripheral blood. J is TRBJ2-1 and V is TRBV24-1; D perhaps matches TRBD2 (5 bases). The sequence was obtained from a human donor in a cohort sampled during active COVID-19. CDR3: CATSDPDYNYNEQFF. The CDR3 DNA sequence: TGTGCCACCAGTGATCCCGACTACAACTACAATGAGCAGTTCTTC.